The clone carrying this T cell receptor (beta chain) has a single count. The sample comes from a study of blood T cell repertoires in COVID-19. Overall study context: Spain, Italy and the United States supplied samples that represented acute and convalescent COVID-19. Nucleic acid was either cDNA or gDNA, and it came from T cells, B-cell-depleted T cells, or PBMCs.

V lost 7 bases and J lost 1, with 12 bases in between. Per the germline V gene, CDR1 is KGHDR and CDR2 is SFDVKD. The CDR3 contains 14 residues. Study processing details: Cell counts per sample came from amplifying reference gene primers. Produced via immunoSEQ multiplex PCR; TCRdb's table is partial and in-frame only. Clone size and the V and J calls come from that table; the DNA yielded D and trimming. The sample carries about 150,000 clones, approximately 83% recorded once. Specimen: peripheral blood. The receptor comes from a woman aged 55-70 years with acute or convalescent COVID-19. This chain joins TRBV24-1 and TRBJ1-1, with TRBD1 as a possible D gene (5 bases). This CDR3 is CATRMGQENTEAFF. Here the CDR3 DNA reads TGTGCCACCAGGATGGGGCAGGAGAACACTGAAGCTTTCTTT.